This T cell receptor (beta chain) was identified in a study of CD8 T cells in ankylosing spondylitis (dated by TCRdb to 2016 to 2017). Describing the broader study: To find TCR variants linked to disease, the study profiled T cell receptor beta repertoires in ankylosing spondylitis patients and healthy donors. The full study cohort was made up of under 30 ankylosing spondylitis patients and about a hundred healthy donors. Peripheral blood samples were taken, and synovial fluid was additionally collected from ankylosing spondylitis patients. Broad study findings and their caveats: The disease-linked clones had a CD8+ phenotype and were found at relatively low frequencies in peripheral blood. Some motif variants had previously been reported in the synovial fluid and blood of reactive arthritis patients, which suggests shared mechanisms of disease initiation. Blood from ankylosing spondylitis patients appeared to be characterized by a TCR beta motif composed of eight highly homologous amino acid variants. The disease-linked clones were reported to be significantly enriched in matched synovial fluid samples from ankylosing spondylitis patients.

Relative to germline, V is 0 bases shorter and J is 0 bases shorter, with 8 bases between their ends. The cysteine opens and the phenylalanine closes a CDR3 of 15 amino acids. Only the CDR3 DNA stays, 45 bases, in frame from base 1. Sequences SGHTA (CDR1) and FQGTGA (CDR2) are obtained from the germline V gene. The sample holds a few counts of this clonotype. Its antigen is unknown. Base qualities were left out, and no much larger clone turns up one base away. TCRdb shows the sequencer as Illumina HiSeq 2500. TCR beta libraries were prepared by quantitative 5'-RACE with molecular barcodes. The original methods were these. To identify disease-linked TCR variants, a new computational method was used, one built on a probabilistic model of VDJ rearrangement. The public reads were quality trimmed at Q25 with fastp and then assembled into clones with MiXCR by TCRdb, keeping productive beta chains. Identical CDR3 protein sequences are pooled into one entry, listed with their most common genes and DNA. These V and J calls rely on TCRdb rather than the paper's analysis. The sample table records 150,000 to 200,000 distinct CDR3 sequences; approximately 32% of these occur just once. The top ten hold around 6.2% of the sample.

Synovial fluid samples were matched to blood samples from the same ankylosing spondylitis patients. The sequence derives from a male donor with ankylosing spondylitis. Sequenced input: synovial fluid, either unsorted or a sorted T cell fraction (not recorded which). This receptor chain uses TRBV7-3 and TRBJ1-1, with the D gene call left open. The nucleotide sequence reads TGTGCCAGCAGCTTAACGGCCAGGATGAACACTGAAGCTTTCTTT. Translated, it gives CASSLTARMNTEAFF.